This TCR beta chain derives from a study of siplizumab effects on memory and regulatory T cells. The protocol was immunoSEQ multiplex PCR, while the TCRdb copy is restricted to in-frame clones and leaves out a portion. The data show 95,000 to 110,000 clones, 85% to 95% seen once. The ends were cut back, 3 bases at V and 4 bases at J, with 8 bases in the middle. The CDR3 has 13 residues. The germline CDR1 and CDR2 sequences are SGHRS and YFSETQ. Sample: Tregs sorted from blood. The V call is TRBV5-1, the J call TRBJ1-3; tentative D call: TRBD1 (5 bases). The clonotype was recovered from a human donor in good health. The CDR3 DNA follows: TGCGCCAGCAGCTCAGGGTCCGGAAACACCATATATTTT. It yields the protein CASSSGSGNTIYF.